Below are 5 T cell receptor beta chains sequenced from a single sample in a study of blood T cell repertoires in COVID-19. Only in-frame clones appear in the TCRdb table, and some are missing; sequencing was by immunoSEQ multiplex PCR. The repertoire has under 150,000 clones, 70% to 85% of them found once; the top ten carry about 5.8%. The sequencing input was peripheral blood. The receptors come from a human donor in a cohort sampled during active COVID-19.

This chain joins TRBV6-4 and TRBJ1-6; D is undetermined. Germline CDR1 is MRHNA and CDR2 is SNTAGT. V gave up 3 bases and J gave up 10 bases, with 10 bases separating them. The length of the CDR3 is 13 residues. For the CDR3, the DNA is TGTGCCAGCAGTGAGATTCGGGGATCACCCCTCCACTTT. This gives the protein CASSEIRGSPLHF.

V and J are TRBV6-6 and TRBJ1-5; D is unclear. CDR1 is MNHNY and CDR2 is SVGAGI in the germline V gene (reference sequence). V lost 6 bases and J lost 11, with 14 bases in between. The length of the CDR3 is 12 residues. The CDR3 protein is CASSRRDGAQHF. The CDR3 DNA reads as TGTGCCAGCAGCCGCCGAGACGGGGCCCAGCATTTT.

The chain couples TRBV28 to TRBJ2-7; D is perhaps TRBD1 (5 bases). The CDR3 has 15 amino acids. Between the trimmed V and J ends, which lost 5 bases and 0 bases, there was a span of 14 bases. The germline gives CDR1 MDHEN, CDR2 SYDVKM. CDR3 region: CASSETGAPSYEQYF. In nucleotides, the CDR3 is TGTGCCAGCAGTGAAACAGGTGCTCCCTCCTACGAGCAGTACTTC.

This chain joins TRBV7-2 and TRBJ2-7, with 7 bases fitting TRBD1. The CDR3 consists of 14 residues. Germline CDR1 reads SGHTA; CDR2 reads FQGNSA. Unmatched junction bases numbered 6, after V lost 1 base and J lost 6 bases. This CDR3 reads CASSLDRGLFEQYF. The CDR3 DNA follows: TGTGCCAGCAGCTTAGATAGGGGGCTTTTCGAGCAGTACTTC.

The chain has TRBV5-6 and TRBJ1-2; D might be TRBD1 (5 bases). Trimming removed 1 base from V and 7 bases from J, with 20 bases in between. From germline, CDR1 is SGHDT and CDR2 YYEEEE. There are 16 residues in the CDR3. The CDR3: CASSLRLLDISVGYTF. The DNA for the CDR3 is TGTGCCAGCAGCTTGCGGCTTTTGGACATATCGGTTGGCTACACCTTC.